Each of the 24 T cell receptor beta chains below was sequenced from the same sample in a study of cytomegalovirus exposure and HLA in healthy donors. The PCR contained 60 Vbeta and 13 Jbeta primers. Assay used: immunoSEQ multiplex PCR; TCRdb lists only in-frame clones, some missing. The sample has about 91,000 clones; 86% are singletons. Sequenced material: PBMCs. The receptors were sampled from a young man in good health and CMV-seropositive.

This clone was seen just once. Here the CDR3 DNA reads TGCGCCAGCAGTGAGGAGAATTTCAATGAGCAGTTCTTC. It specifies CASSEENFNEQFF. The V and J genes are TRBV10-2 and TRBJ2-1; D ambiguous. The CDR3 loop spans 13 amino acids. The V end lost 2 bases, the J end lost 6 bases, and 8 bases lay between the germline ends. CDR1 is WSHSY and CDR2 is SAAADI in the germline V gene.

The CDR3 nucleotides are TGCGCCAGCAGCCTCCCGGACAGGGACTATGGCTACACCTTC. This codes for CASSLPDRDYGYTF. The rearrangement links TRBV5-1 to TRBJ1-2; 8 bases map to TRBD1. Per germline, CDR1 SGHRS and CDR2 YFSETQ. The CDR3 totals 14 residues. The V gene end was trimmed by 4 bases and the J gene end by 3 bases; junction bases not matched to a gene: 5.

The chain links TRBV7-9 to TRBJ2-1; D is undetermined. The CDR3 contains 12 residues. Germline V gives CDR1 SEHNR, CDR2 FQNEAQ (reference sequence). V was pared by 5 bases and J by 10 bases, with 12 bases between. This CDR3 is CASSPSFSEQFF. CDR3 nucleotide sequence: TGTGCCAGCAGCCCTTCTTTCTCCGAGCAGTTCTTC.

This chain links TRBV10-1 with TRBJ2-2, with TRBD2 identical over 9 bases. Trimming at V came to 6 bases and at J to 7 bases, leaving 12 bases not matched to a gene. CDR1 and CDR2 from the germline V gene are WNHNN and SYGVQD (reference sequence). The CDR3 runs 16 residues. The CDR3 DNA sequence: TGCGCCAGCAGCTTGAAGAGAGCGGGAGGATTCGGGGAGCTGTTTTTT. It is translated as CASSLKRAGGFGELFF.

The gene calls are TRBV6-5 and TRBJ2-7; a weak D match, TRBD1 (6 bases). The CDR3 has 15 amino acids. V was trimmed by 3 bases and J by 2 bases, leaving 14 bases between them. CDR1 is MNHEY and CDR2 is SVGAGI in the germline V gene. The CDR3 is CASSYFTGNTYEQYF. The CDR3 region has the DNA TGTGCCAGCAGTTATTTTACAGGGAACACCTACGAGCAGTACTTC.

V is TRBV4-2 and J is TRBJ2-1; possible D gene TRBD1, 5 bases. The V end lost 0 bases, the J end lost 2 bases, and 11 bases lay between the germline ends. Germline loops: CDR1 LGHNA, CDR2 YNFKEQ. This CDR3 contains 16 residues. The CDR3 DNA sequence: TGTGCCAGCAGCCAAGACGGAGACAGAACCTACAATGAGCAGTTCTTC. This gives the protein CASSQDGDRTYNEQFF.

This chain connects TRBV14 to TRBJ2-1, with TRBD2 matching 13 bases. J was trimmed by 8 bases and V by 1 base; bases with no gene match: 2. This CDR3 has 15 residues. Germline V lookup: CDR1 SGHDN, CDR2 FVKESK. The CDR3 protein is CASSQGTSGSYEQFF. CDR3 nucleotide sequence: TGTGCCAGCAGCCAAGGGACTAGCGGGAGTTATGAGCAGTTCTTC.

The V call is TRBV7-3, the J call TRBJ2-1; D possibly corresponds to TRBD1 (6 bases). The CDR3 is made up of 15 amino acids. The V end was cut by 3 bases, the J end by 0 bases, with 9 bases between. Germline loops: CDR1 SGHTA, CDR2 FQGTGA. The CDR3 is CASSFDRSSYNEQFF. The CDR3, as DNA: TGTGCCAGCAGCTTTGACAGGAGCTCCTACAATGAGCAGTTCTTC.

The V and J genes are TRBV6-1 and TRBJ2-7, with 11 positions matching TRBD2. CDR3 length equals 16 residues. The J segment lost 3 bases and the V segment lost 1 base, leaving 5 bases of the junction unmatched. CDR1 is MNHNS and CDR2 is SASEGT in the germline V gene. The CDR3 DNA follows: TGTGCCAGCAGTGAAGGATTGACTAGCGGGGTCTACGAGCAGTACTTC. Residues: CASSEGLTSGVYEQYF.

CDR3 sequence (DNA): TGTGCCAGCAGGTCGGCCCTGCGGACCGGGGAGCTGTTTTTT. Translation gives CASRSALRTGELFF. The chain recombines TRBV7-2 with TRBJ2-2; D remains ambiguous. CDR1 is SGHTA and CDR2 is FQGNSA in the germline V gene. V lost 6 bases and J 5 bases, leaving 13 bases between the germline ends. The CDR3 loop spans 14 amino acids.

The CDR3 DNA follows: TGTGCCAGCACACCAGACAGGGTGGGCGGCGAGCAGTACTTC. Protein: CASTPDRVGGEQYF. The rearrangement uses TRBV6-6 and TRBJ2-7, with 7 positions matching TRBD1. Germline trimming cut 7 bases from V and 6 bases from J; bases unmatched to any gene: 12. Germline loops: CDR1 MNHNY, CDR2 SVGAGI (reference sequence). This CDR3 comprises 14 residues.

The CDR3 DNA sequence: TGCGCCAGCTCTTTAGGGGCGGCAACTAATGAAAAACTGTTTTTT. This sequence encodes CASSLGAATNEKLFF. The chain recombines TRBV10-2 with TRBJ1-4, with TRBD1 as a possible D gene (5 bases). CDR1 and CDR2 (germline): WSHSY, SAAADI. This CDR3 is 15 amino acids long. The V gene lost 8 bases and the J gene lost 0 bases, with 13 bases spanning the gap.

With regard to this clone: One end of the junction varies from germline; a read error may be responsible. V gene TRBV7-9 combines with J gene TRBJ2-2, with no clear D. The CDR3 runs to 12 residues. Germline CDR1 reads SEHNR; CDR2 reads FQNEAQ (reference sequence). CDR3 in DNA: TGTTCCAGCAGCCTTGCACTTAGTGAGCTGTTTTTT. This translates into CSSSLALSELFF.

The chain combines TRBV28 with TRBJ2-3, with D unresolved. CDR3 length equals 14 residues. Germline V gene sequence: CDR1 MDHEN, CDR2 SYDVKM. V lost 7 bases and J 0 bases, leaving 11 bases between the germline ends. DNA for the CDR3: TGTGCCAGCAACTACGGTTCTAGCACAGATACGCAGTATTTT. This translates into CASNYGSSTDTQYF.

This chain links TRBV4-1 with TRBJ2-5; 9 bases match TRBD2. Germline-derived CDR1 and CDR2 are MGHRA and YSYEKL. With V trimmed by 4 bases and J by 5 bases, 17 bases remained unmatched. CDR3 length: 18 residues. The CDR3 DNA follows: TGCGCCAGCAGCCCGGGGGGTAGCGGGAGTACTTTAGGCGAGACCCAGTACTTC. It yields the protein CASSPGGSGSTLGETQYF.

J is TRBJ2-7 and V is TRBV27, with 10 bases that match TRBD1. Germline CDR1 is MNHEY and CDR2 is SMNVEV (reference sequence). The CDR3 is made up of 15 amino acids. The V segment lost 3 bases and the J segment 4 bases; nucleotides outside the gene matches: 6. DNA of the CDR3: TGTGCCAGCAGTTTGGGACCGGGACAGGGGTACGAGCAGTACTTC. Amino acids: CASSLGPGQGYEQYF.

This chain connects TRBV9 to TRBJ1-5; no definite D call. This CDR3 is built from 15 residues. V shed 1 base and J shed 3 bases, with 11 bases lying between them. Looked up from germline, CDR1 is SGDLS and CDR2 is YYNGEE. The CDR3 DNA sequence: TGTGCCAGCAGCGTAAACGCGCAGGACAATCAGCCCCAGCATTTT. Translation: CASSVNAQDNQPQHF.

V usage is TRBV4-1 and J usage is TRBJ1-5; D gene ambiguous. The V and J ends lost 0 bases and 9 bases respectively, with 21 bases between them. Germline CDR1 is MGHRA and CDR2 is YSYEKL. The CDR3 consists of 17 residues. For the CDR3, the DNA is TGCGCCAGCAGCCAAGATGGAGAGTCCTCGGGTTTGTTGCCCCAGCATTTT. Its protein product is CASSQDGESSGLLPQHF.

The CDR3 reads CASSLYTGSGELFF. The CDR3 nucleotides read TGTGCCAGCAGCTTGTACACCGGGTCCGGGGAGCTGTTTTTT. J is TRBJ2-2 and V is TRBV5-4, with D uncertain. The CDR3 has 14 residues. Germline values: CDR1 SGHNT, CDR2 YYREEE (reference sequence). Trimming removed 1 base from V and 6 bases from J, with 10 bases in between.

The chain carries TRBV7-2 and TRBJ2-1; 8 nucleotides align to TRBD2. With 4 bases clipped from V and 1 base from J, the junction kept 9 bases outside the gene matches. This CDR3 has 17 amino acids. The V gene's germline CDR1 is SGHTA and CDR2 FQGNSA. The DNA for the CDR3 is TGTGCCAGCAGCTCCTGGGGCGGCGGGAGGTCCTACAATGAGCAGTTCTTC. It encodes CASSSWGGGRSYNEQFF.

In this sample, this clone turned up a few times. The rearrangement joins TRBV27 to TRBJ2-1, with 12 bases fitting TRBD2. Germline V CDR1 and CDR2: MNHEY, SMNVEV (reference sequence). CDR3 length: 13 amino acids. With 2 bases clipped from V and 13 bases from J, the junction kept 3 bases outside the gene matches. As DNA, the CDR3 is TGTGCCAGCAGTTTAGGGACTAGCGGGTCTCAGTTCTTC. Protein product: CASSLGTSGSQFF.

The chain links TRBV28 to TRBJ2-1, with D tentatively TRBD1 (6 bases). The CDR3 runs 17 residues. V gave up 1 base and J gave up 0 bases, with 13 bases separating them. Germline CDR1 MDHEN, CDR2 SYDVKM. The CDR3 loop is CASSLSLGAGSYNEQFF. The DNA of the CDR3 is TGTGCCAGCAGTTTATCCCTGGGGGCGGGCTCCTACAATGAGCAGTTCTTC.

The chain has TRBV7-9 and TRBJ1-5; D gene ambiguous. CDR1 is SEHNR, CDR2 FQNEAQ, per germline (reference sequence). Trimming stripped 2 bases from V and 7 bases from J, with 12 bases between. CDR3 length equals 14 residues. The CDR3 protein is CASSLSGNGQPQHF. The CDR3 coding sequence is TGTGCCAGCAGCTTATCAGGAAACGGACAGCCCCAGCATTTT.

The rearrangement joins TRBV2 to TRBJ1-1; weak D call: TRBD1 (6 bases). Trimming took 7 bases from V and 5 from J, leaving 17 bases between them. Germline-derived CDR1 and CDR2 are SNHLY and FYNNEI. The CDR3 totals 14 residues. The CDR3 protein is CASIPRGARTEAFF. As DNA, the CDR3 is TGTGCCAGCATCCCCCGGGGGGCGCGAACTGAAGCTTTCTTT. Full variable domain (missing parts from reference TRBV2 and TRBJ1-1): EPEVTQTPSHQVTQMGQEVILRCVPISNHLYFYWYRQILGQKVEFLVSFYNNEISEKSEIFDDQFSVERPDGSNFTLKIRSTKLEDSAMYFCASIPRGARTEAFFGQGTRLTVV.